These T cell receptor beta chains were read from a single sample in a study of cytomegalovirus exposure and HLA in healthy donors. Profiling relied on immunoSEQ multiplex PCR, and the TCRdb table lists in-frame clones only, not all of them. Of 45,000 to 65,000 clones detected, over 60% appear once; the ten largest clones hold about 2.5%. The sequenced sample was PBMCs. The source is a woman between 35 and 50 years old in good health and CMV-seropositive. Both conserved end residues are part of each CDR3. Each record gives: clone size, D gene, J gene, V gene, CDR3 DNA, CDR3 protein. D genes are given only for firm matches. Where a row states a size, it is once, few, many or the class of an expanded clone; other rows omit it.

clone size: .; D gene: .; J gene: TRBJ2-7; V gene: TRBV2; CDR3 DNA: TGTGCCAGCAGTGGGCAGTCAAACGAGCAGTACTTC; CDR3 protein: CASSGQSNEQYF
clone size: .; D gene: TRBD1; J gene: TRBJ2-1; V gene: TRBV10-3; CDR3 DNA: TGTGCCACCCAATCCGGGACAGACAATGAGCAGTTCTTC; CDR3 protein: CATQSGTDNEQFF
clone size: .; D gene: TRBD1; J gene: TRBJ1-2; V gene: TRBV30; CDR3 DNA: TGTGCCTGGAGTGTACCCAGGGGGCGGGCAAACTATGGCTACACCTTC; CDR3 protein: CAWSVPRGRANYGYTF
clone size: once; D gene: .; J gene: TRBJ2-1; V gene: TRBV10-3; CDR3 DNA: TGTGCCATCAGGCCCGACAGGCCAAGCTCCTACAATGAGCAGTTCTTC; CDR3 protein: CAIRPDRPSSYNEQFF
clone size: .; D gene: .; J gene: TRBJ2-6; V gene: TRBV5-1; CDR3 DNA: TGCGCCAACAGCTTCGACAGCAGGACTGGGGCCAACGTCCTGACTTTC; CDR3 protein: CANSFDSRTGANVLTF
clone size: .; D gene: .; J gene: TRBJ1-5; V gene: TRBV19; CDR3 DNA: TGTGCCAGTGCAGGGAATAGCAATCAGCCCCAGCATTTT; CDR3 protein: CASAGNSNQPQHF
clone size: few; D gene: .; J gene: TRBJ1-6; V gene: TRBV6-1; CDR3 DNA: TGTGCCAGCAGTGGGGGGGGTGTAACAGGACCAAATTCACCCCTCCACTTT; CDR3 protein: CASSGGGVTGPNSPLHF
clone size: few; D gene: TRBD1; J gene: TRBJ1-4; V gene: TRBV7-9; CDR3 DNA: TGTGCCAGCAGCCCAACGTCACAGGGGACTAATGAAAAACTGTTTTTT; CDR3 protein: CASSPTSQGTNEKLFF
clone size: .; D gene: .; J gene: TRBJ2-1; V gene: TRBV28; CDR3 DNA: TGTGCCAGCCACAGACAGGATTTACCCGAGCAGTTCTTC; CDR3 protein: CASHRQDLPEQFF
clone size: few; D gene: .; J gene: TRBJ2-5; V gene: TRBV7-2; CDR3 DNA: TGTGCCAGCAGCTTAGCGAGTTTAGAGACCCAGTACTTC; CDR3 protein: CASSLASLETQYF
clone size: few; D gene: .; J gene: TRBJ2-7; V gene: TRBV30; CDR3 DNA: TGTGCCTGGAGTGCCCGCGACAAATTTAAGTACTTC; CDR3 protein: CAWSARDKFKYF
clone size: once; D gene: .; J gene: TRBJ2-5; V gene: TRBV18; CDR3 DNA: TGTGCCAGCTCACCACTTCCAGGGAAAGAGACCCAGTACTTC; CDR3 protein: CASSPLPGKETQYF
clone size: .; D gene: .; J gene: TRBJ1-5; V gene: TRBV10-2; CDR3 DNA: TGCGCCAGCAGTGAGGGGGGGAGGCCCCAGCATTTT; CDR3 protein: CASSEGGRPQHF
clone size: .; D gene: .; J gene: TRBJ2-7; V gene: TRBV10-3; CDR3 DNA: TGTGCCATCAGTGAAGGGCAGGGCACCTACGAGCAGTACTTC; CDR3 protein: CAISEGQGTYEQYF
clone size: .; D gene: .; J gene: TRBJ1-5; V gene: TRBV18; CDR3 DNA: TGTGCCAGCTCACACAGGGATAGCAATCAGCCCCAGCATTTT; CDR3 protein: CASSHRDSNQPQHF
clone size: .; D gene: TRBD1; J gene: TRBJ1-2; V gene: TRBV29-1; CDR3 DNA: TGCAGCGACAGGGGTGACTATGGCTACACCTTC; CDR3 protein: CSDRGDYGYTF
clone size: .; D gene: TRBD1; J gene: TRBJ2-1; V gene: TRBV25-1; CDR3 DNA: TGTGCCAGCAGTGCTTTCGGACAGGGGAAATACAATGAGCAGTTCTTC; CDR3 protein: CASSAFGQGKYNEQFF